This T cell receptor beta chain stems from a study of shared clonotypes between healthy human individuals. As for the study in general: The cohort comprised a couple of women and a few men. Their ages spanned 18 to 49 years. Per-donor plates numbered three CD4 naive, three CD4 memory, two CD8 naive and one CD8 memory.

Study conclusions and caveats: The sampled material consisted only of blood, and tissue repertoires are likely to differ.

As for this clone: Its matching antigen is unknown.

This CDR3 region has 12 residues. V lost 2 bases and J lost 3, with 2 bases in between. Germline values: CDR1 MDHEN, CDR2 SYDVKM. Sequenced by immunoSEQ multiplex PCR; TCRdb stores in-frame clones only, minus some. The sample yields approximately 980,000 clones, over 60% seen once. Sequencing was carried out using memory CD4+ T cells sorted from blood. Subset described: CD45RA-negative fraction. The sequence derives from a man younger than 30 in good health. The chain uses TRBV28 and TRBJ2-4; D gene uncertain. The CDR3 DNA follows: TGTGCCAGCAGTTTAAACAAAAACATTCAGTACTTC. Encoded protein: CASSLNKNIQYF.